This TCR beta chain was recovered during a study of early T cells in non-severe SARS-CoV-2 infection. On the study more broadly: Unsorted whole-blood RNA was sequenced in bulk, leaving chains unpaired.

cDNA molecules, individually, were tagged with unique molecular identifiers. TCRdb re-called the 5' RACE reads with MiXCR, one entry per CDR3 protein. Of tens of thousands of distinct CDR3 sequences in the sample, about 12% were seen once. CDR3 length equals 15 residues. Germline CDR1 is MGHRA and CDR2 is YSYEKL. V shed 0 bases and J 2 bases; nucleotides not matched to a gene: 3. Only a few counts were recorded for this clonotype. Its antigen is undetermined. Findings of the study overall: Private and CD4 specificities were missed by VDJdb matching, which favored anti-spike CD8 responses.

This TCR was recovered from an adult who was a healthcare worker with PCR-confirmed SARS-CoV-2 infection or an uninfected control (not recorded which). The sample was whole blood. The rearrangement links TRBV4-1 to TRBJ2-7; 8 bases match TRBD1. DNA for the CDR3: TGCGCCAGCAGCCAAGATCCGGGACAGGCCTACGAGCAGTACTTC. Its protein is CASSQDPGQAYEQYF.